Sequencing of this T cell receptor beta chain was carried out in a study of blood T cell repertoires in COVID-19. Study-wide background: Researchers got acute and convalescent COVID-19 samples from the United States, Italy and Spain.

Source study methods: Estimated nucleated cell counts came from reference gene primer amplification. Assay: immunoSEQ multiplex PCR; the TCRdb copy retains only in-frame clones and omits some. The DNA was the basis for D and trimming; V, J and clone size are from that table. Seen here are fewer than 200,000 clones, about 88% observed once, and the top ten hold roughly 7%. V lost 5 bases and J lost 6, with 11 bases in between. The germline gives CDR1 MNHEY, CDR2 SMNVEV (reference sequence). This CDR3 is 13 amino acids long. Study members were between roughly 18 and 90 years old and lived in 20 to 30 US regions. Each participant's cohort was designated according to participant-reported clinical history.

The clonotype comes from a man between 50 and 59 years old who had recovered from COVID-19. The chain employs TRBV27 and TRBJ1-5; tentatively, D is TRBD1 (5 bases). Sequencing was done on a sample of PBMCs or T cells enriched from blood (not recorded which). The CDR3 reads CASSLREGQPQHF. As DNA, the CDR3 is TGTGCCAGCAGTCTCAGGGAAGGTCAGCCCCAGCATTTT.